This T cell receptor beta chain stems from a study of blood T cell repertoires in COVID-19. Turning to the study itself: Sites in the United States, Italy and Spain provided acute and convalescent COVID-19 samples. In each case, the material was cDNA or gDNA derived from T cells, B-cell-depleted T cells, or PBMCs.

CDR3 length: 13 residues. Germline V gene data show CDR1 as MDHEN and CDR2 as SYDVKM. V dropped 6 bases and J dropped 7; count of bases not matched to a gene: 8. The method was immunoSEQ multiplex PCR; TCRdb's version includes in-frame clones alone and lacks a portion of them. The repertoire consists of around 200,000 clones, with roughly 85% occurring once and the leading ten covering around 2.5%. The sequencing sample was made of peripheral blood. The origin of this receptor is a woman between 40 and 50 years old with active or convalescent COVID-19. V gene TRBV28 combines with J gene TRBJ1-2; the match to TRBD1 covers 7 bases. CDR3 residues: CASSQDRYSGYTF. Written as DNA, the CDR3 is TGTGCCAGCAGCCAGGACAGGTATAGTGGCTACACCTTC.